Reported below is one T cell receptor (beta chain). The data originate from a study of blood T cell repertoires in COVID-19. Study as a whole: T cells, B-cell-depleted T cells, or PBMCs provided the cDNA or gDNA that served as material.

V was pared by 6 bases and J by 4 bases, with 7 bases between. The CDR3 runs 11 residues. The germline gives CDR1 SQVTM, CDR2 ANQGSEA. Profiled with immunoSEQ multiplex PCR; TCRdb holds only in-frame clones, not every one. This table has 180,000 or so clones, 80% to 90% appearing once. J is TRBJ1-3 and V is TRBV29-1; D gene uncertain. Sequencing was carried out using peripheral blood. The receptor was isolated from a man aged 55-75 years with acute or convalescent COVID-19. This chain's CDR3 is CSVAAGNTIYF. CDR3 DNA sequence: TGCAGCGTGGCGGCCGGAAACACCATATATTTT. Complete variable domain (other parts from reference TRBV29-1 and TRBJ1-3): SAVISQKPSRDICQRGTSLTIQCQVDSQVTMMFWYRQQPGQSLTLIATANQGSEATYESGFVIDKFPISRPNLTFSTLTVSNMSPEDSSIYLCSVAAGNTIYFGEGSWLTVV.